Below are 17 T cell receptor beta chains sequenced from a single sample in a study of patients and donors after allogeneic stem cell transplantation. TCRdb re-called the RT-PCR reads with MiXCR, one entry per CDR3 protein. The table has roughly 9,400 distinct CDR3 sequences, approximately 6% seen once; the top ten hold roughly a quarter. Sample: blood, either unsorted or a sorted T cell fraction (not recorded which). These receptors originate from a human donor who was either an allogeneic HSCT recipient or a stem cell or donor lymphocyte infusion donor (not recorded which). It is not recorded whose cells these are; they may come from a transplant donor.

This clonotype turned up a few times. The rearrangement links TRBV19 to TRBJ1-2, with D maybe TRBD1 (5 bases). Trimming cost V 10 bases and J 4 bases, with 13 bases left between them. Germline CDR1 is LNHDA and CDR2 is SQIVND (reference sequence). The CDR3 loop spans 12 amino acids. The CDR3 DNA reads as TGTGCCAAGTATGCAGGGATCTATGGCTACACCTTC. Amino acids: CAKYAGIYGYTF.

At least ten counts were recorded for this clonotype. This chain connects TRBV11-2 to TRBJ2-1; TRBD1 matches 9 bases. The CDR3 extends over 14 amino acids. Trimming took 5 bases from V and 4 from J; bases not matched to a gene: 3. The V gene's germline CDR1 is SGHAT and CDR2 FQNNGV. CDR3 loop: CASSAGTGYNEQFF. The CDR3 nucleotides read TGTGCCAGCAGCGCAGGGACAGGGTACAATGAGCAGTTCTTC.

This clonotype came up many times. This CDR3 reads CASSLPDRDYEQYF. CDR3 coding DNA: TGCGCCAGCAGCTTACCTGACAGGGATTACGAGCAGTACTTC. The J gene is TRBJ2-7, the V gene TRBV5-1; TRBD1 matches 7 bases. Losses at the gene ends were 2 bases for V and 4 bases for J; bases not matched to a gene: 6. The CDR3 sequence is 14 residues long. The germline gives CDR1 SGHRS, CDR2 YFSETQ.

This clonotype was found many times. The chain combines TRBV7-6 with TRBJ1-5; D gene unclear. The CDR3 has 12 residues. V was pared by 1 base and J by 5 bases, with 3 bases between. Per germline, CDR1 SGHVS and CDR2 FNYEAQ. CDR3: CASSLVDQPQHF. The CDR3 region has the DNA TGTGCCAGCAGCTTAGTTGATCAGCCCCAGCATTTT.

There are many counts of this clonotype. V is TRBV3-1 and J is TRBJ2-7; D remains unclear. There are 14 residues in the CDR3. Germline V gives CDR1 LGHDT, CDR2 YNNKEL (reference sequence). Between the trimmed V and J ends, which lost 2 bases and 2 bases, there was a span of 10 bases. The chain's CDR3 is CASSQYTAPYEQYF. As DNA, the CDR3 is TGTGCCAGCAGCCAATACACTGCTCCCTACGAGCAGTACTTC.

V is TRBV15 and J is TRBJ2-7; D is perhaps TRBD2 (5 bases). Germline loops: CDR1 LNHNV, CDR2 YYDKDF (reference sequence). This CDR3 is built from 14 residues. Trimming cost V 1 base and J 3 bases, with 10 bases left between them. DNA of the CDR3: TGTGCCACCAGCAGAGGGCGGGCCGGCTACGAGCAGTACTTC. Translation: CATSRGRAGYEQYF.

This clonotype was counted many times. V usage is TRBV6-2 or TRBV6-3 and J usage is TRBJ1-2, with 7 bases that match TRBD1. Germline CDR1 MNHEY, CDR2 SVGEGT. With V trimmed by 6 bases and J by 0 bases, 4 bases remained unmatched. The CDR3 is made up of 14 amino acids. The CDR3 DNA sequence: TGTGCCAGCAGACAAACAGGGGCTAACTATGGCTACACCTTC. This codes for CASRQTGANYGYTF.

This clonotype appeared many times. In DNA, the CDR3 is TGCGCCAGCAGCCCCCAGGGGCCAACTAATGAAAAACTGTTTTTT. This encodes CASSPQGPTNEKLFF. V and J are TRBV5-1 and TRBJ1-4, with D maybe TRBD1 (6 bases). The CDR3 loop spans 15 amino acids. Trimming pared 4 bases from V and 0 bases from J, leaving 10 bases between. Per germline, CDR1 SGHRS and CDR2 YFSETQ.

This clonotype was observed many times. The chain is built from TRBV11-2 and TRBJ2-5; D is unclear. V was shortened by 4 bases and J by 5 bases, with 8 bases between the two germline ends. Germline CDR1 and CDR2: SGHAT and FQNNGV. This CDR3 comprises 12 residues. The CDR3 DNA is TGTGCCAGCAGCTCACAAGTGGAGACCCAGTACTTC. This encodes CASSSQVETQYF.

This clonotype showed up many times. The chain carries TRBV6-2 or TRBV6-3 and TRBJ2-7; 7 nucleotides match TRBD2. Unmatched junction bases numbered 11, after V lost 6 bases and J lost 3 bases. This CDR3 has 15 residues. Germline V lookup: CDR1 MNHEY, CDR2 SVGEGT. The CDR3 spells CASSPLKGEGYEQYF. Written as DNA, the CDR3 is TGTGCCAGCAGCCCCCTAAAAGGGGAGGGCTACGAGCAGTACTTC.

Many counts were recorded for this clonotype. The gene calls are TRBV4-3 and TRBJ2-3; D is undetermined. This CDR3 is built from 13 residues. V was pared by 0 bases and J by 5 bases, with 6 bases between. Germline lookup yields CDR1 LGHNA and CDR2 YSLEER. The CDR3 loop reads CASSQEARDTQYF. In DNA form, the CDR3 reads TGCGCCAGCAGCCAAGAAGCTAGAGATACGCAGTATTTT.

This clonotype has a handful of counts. This chain joins TRBV10-2 and TRBJ2-2; weak D call: TRBD2 (5 bases). Germline CDR1 is WSHSY and CDR2 is SAAADI. The V end lost 2 bases, the J end lost 1 base, and 8 bases lay between the germline ends. The CDR3 consists of 15 residues. The DNA for the CDR3 is TGCGCCAGCAGTGAGCACGGACTGAACACCGGGGAGCTGTTTTTT. Residues: CASSEHGLNTGELFF.

This clonotype showed up just a few times. V is TRBV12-3 or TRBV12-4 and J is TRBJ2-1, with D uncertain. The CDR3 extends over 16 amino acids. V lost 5 bases and J lost 0, with 14 bases in between. The CDR3 nucleotides are TGTGCCAGCAGTAGTTATCCGGAAAGCTCCTACAATGAGCAGTTCTTC. Its translation is CASSSYPESSYNEQFF.

This clonotype is medium-sized in the sample. The chain has TRBV28 and TRBJ1-5, with 8 bases lining up with TRBD1. Germline assignment: CDR1 MDHEN and CDR2 SYDVKM. The CDR3 consists of 15 residues. Trimming removed 4 bases from V and 2 bases from J; junction bases left unmatched: 4. This chain's CDR3 is CASSYRGQGNQPQHF. The CDR3 DNA reads TGTGCCAGCAGTTACCGGGGACAGGGCAATCAGCCCCAGCATTTT.

Within the sample, this clonotype is medium-sized. The chain couples TRBV29-1 to TRBJ2-5; no clear D. The CDR3 is made up of 11 amino acids. Trimming left V 4 bases short and J 4 bases short, with 7 bases between. CDR1 and CDR2 (germline): SQVTM, ANQGSEA. CDR3 sequence reads: CSVVLGETQYF. The CDR3 coding sequence is TGCAGCGTTGTTCTAGGAGAGACCCAGTACTTC.

By proportion, this clonotype is medium-sized. This rearrangement joins TRBV30 to TRBJ1-2; TRBD1 might be the D (5 bases). The germline gives CDR1 GTSNPN, CDR2 SVGIG (reference sequence). CDR3 length equals 13 residues. V lost 1 base to trimming and J lost 8 bases, with 14 bases between them. The CDR3 reads CAWSGTAAGGYTF. The CDR3 DNA follows: TGTGCCTGGAGTGGGACCGCCGCAGGGGGCTACACCTTC.

The chain links TRBV30 to TRBJ2-1; 11 bases fit TRBD2. This CDR3 region has 17 residues. Germline loops: CDR1 GTSNPN, CDR2 SVGIG (reference sequence). Losses at the gene ends were 0 bases for V and 10 bases for J; bases not matched to a gene: 14. This chain's CDR3 is CAWSVPNSGRALKEQFF. In DNA form, the CDR3 reads TGTGCCTGGAGTGTTCCCAATAGCGGGAGGGCATTGAAAGAGCAGTTCTTC.